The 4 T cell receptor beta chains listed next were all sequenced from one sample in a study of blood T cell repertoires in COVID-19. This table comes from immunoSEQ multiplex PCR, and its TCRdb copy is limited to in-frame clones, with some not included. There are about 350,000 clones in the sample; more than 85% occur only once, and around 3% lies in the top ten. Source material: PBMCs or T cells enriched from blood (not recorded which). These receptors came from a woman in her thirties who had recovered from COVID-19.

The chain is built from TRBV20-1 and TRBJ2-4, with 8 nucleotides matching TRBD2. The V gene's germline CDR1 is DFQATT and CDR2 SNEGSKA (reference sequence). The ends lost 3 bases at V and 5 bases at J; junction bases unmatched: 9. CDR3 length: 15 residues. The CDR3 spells CSASLSGRSENIQYF. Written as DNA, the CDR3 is TGCAGTGCTAGTCTCAGCGGGAGATCGGAAAACATTCAGTACTTC.

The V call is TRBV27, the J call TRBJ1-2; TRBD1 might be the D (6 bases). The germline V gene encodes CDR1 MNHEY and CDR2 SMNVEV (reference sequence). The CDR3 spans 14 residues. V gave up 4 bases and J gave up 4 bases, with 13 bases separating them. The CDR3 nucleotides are TGTGCCAGCAGTTCCTGGGGGGGCGGCTATGGCTACACCTTC. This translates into CASSSWGGGYGYTF.

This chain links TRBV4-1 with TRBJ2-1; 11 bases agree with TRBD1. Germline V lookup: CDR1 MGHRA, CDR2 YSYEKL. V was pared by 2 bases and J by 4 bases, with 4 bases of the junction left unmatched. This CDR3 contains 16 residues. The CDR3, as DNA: TGCGCCAGCAGCCAAAAGGGACAGGGGGTTTACAATGAGCAGTTCTTC. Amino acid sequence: CASSQKGQGVYNEQFF.

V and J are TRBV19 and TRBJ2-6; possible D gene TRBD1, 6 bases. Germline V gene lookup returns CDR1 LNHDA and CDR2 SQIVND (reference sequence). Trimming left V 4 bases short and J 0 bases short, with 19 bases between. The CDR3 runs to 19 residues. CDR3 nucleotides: TGTGCCAGTAGTACCGAACGACAGGTTCTGACCTCTGGGGCCAACGTCCTGACTTTC. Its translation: CASSTERQVLTSGANVLTF.